The clone carrying this T cell receptor (beta chain) was seen a few times. This sample is part of a study of control samples from healthy donors and cancer patients. Germline CDR1 reads MNHNS; CDR2 reads SASEGT. The CDR3 sequence is 18 residues long. Trimming stripped 1 base from V and 6 bases from J, with 24 bases between. TCRdb's copy holds only in-frame clones and misses some; the assay was immunoSEQ multiplex PCR. Of around 80,000 clones in the sample, less than 95% were seen once. This receptor was taken from a woman in her thirties in good health. Sequences were obtained from blood. This chain uses TRBV6-1 with TRBJ1-1; tentative D call: TRBD1 (5 bases). CDR3 in DNA: TGTGCCAGCAGTGAAGACTGGAGAGGGCACCCATGGGGCGCTGAAGCTTTCTTT. It yields the protein CASSEDWRGHPWGAEAFF.